Following are 21 T cell receptor beta chains from one sample sequenced in a study of metastatic and nonmetastatic thyroid tumors. Until they underwent thyroid surgery, no patient had received any treatment. TCRdb re-called the PCR reads via MiXCR. The sample has 35,000 to 40,000 clones; less than 20% are singletons. The specimen sequenced was tumor tissue. The source of these receptors is a female donor with papillary thyroid cancer or a benign thyroid nodule (not recorded which). Some clones in this sample may be carry-over from other donors' samples.

This rearrangement joins TRBV9 to TRBJ2-3, with D possibly being TRBD2 (5 bases). Trimming removed 3 bases from V and 12 bases from J, with 20 bases in between. CDR3 length equals 14 residues. Germline loops: CDR1 SGDLS, CDR2 YYNGEE. CDR3 protein: CASSESSVIGTQYF. Written as DNA, the CDR3 is TGTGCCAGCAGCGAGAGTAGCGTAATAGGTACTCAGTATTTT. Looking up the rest from reference TRBV9 and TRBJ2-3 gives the full variable domain: DSGVTQTPKHLITATGQRVTLRCSPRSGDLSVYWYQQSLDQGLQFLIQYYNGEERAKGNILERFSAQQFPDLHSELNLSSLELGDSALYFCASSESSVIGTQYFGPGTRLTVL.

This clone has just a few counts. This is likely a read error, given that the CDR3 carries no conserved phenylalanine or tryptophan at its end. This chain connects TRBV6-2 or TRBV6-3 to TRBJ1-2; perhaps TRBD1 as D (6 bases). The V end lost 5 bases, the J end lost 4 bases, and 14 bases lay between the germline ends. CDR1 MNHEY and CDR2 SVGEGT come from the germline V gene. The length of the CDR3 is 14 residues. The CDR3 loop is CASSTPTGSYGYTL. For the CDR3, the DNA is TGTGCCAGCAGTACACCCACAGGGAGCTATGGCTACACCCTC.

This clone was detected many times. The identical CDR3 is also encoded by other nucleotide sequences in the sample. The chain links TRBV4-2 to TRBJ2-5, with D hard to call. This CDR3 has 13 residues. The germline V gene encodes CDR1 LGHNA and CDR2 YNFKEQ. Deletions cut 0 bases from V and 14 bases from J, with 16 bases between. The CDR3 reads CASSQDHRAAPYF. The CDR3 nucleotides read TGTGCCAGCAGCCAAGATCATCGGGCCGCCCCCTACTTC.

This clone was seen ten or more times. The chain uses TRBV15 and TRBJ1-5; D is uncertain. CDR1 LNHNV and CDR2 YYDKDF come from the germline V gene (reference sequence). The CDR3 has 15 residues. The V end was cut by 1 base, the J end by 0 bases, with 7 bases between. The CDR3 nucleotides are TGTGCCACCAGCAGAGGGTCGGTTAGCAATCAGCCCCAGCATTTT. Protein sequence: CATSRGSVSNQPQHF.

This clone was recorded many times. V and J are TRBV19 and TRBJ2-3, with D perhaps matching TRBD2 (5 bases). The V gene lost 10 bases and the J gene lost 5 bases, with 16 bases spanning the gap. The CDR3 has 13 residues. Germline-derived CDR1 and CDR2 are LNHDA and SQIVND (reference sequence). CDR3 sequence reads: CATGGVGIDTQYF. CDR3 coding DNA: TGTGCCACCGGAGGAGTAGGCATAGATACGCAGTATTTT. Based on the CDR3 plus reference TRBV19 and TRBJ2-3, the full variable domain is DGGITQSPKYLFRKEGQNVTLSCEQNLNHDAMYWYRQDPGQGLRLIYYSQIVNDFQKGDIAEGYSVSREKKESFPLTVTSAQKNPTAFYLCATGGVGIDTQYFGPGTRLTVL.

About this clone itself: A much more abundant neighbour one base away suggests this may be a read error. The chain employs TRBV7-9 and TRBJ2-5; tentative D call: TRBD2 (5 bases). The CDR3 runs to 14 residues. CDR1 is SEHNR and CDR2 is FQNEAQ in the germline V gene (reference sequence). The CDR3 is CSSSPRGFGETQYF. The CDR3 DNA reads as TGTTCCAGCAGCCCGAGAGGGTTCGGGGAGACCCAGTACTTC.

In this sample, this clone turned up many times. The V and J genes are TRBV7-9 and TRBJ2-1; the D is unclear. V lost 2 bases and J 8 bases, leaving 4 bases between the germline ends. The CDR3 totals 11 residues. Germline V gene lookup returns CDR1 SEHNR and CDR2 FQNEAQ (reference sequence). CDR3 loop: CASSLNYEQFF. CDR3 coding DNA: TGTGCCAGCAGCTTAAACTATGAGCAGTTCTTC.

This clone was observed many times. This sequence joins TRBV19 and TRBJ1-2, with TRBD1 matching over 8 bases. Losses at the gene ends were 5 bases for V and 4 bases for J; bases not matched to a gene: 6. The CDR3 has 14 residues. Germline CDR1 is LNHDA and CDR2 is SQIVND (reference sequence). The CDR3 protein is CASSPDRGVYGYTF. The CDR3 bases are TGTGCCAGTAGTCCTGACAGGGGTGTCTATGGCTACACCTTC.

This clone showed up many times. A single base separates this from a much larger clone, so it may be a read error. The rearrangement joins TRBV27 to TRBJ2-3, with D tentatively TRBD1 (5 bases). Trimming removed 2 bases at V and 2 bases at J, with 20 bases between. This CDR3 contains 18 residues. The germline V gene encodes CDR1 MNHEY and CDR2 SMNVEV (reference sequence). The DNA of the CDR3 is TGTGCCAGCAGTTTACTCGGACCAGGGCTCTCTTTCACAGATACGCAGTATTTT. It translates to CASSLLGPGLSFTDTQYF.

The count of this clone is one. The rearrangement joins TRBV6-2 or TRBV6-3 to TRBJ2-5; D may be TRBD2 (5 bases). CDR3 length: 19 residues. The ends were cut back, 0 bases at V and 7 bases at J, with 27 bases in the middle. Germline V gives CDR1 MNHEY, CDR2 SVGEGT. CDR3 sequence: CASSYSRTGRAHRRWTQYF. Written as DNA, the CDR3 is TGTGCCAGCAGTTACTCGAGGACTGGGCGGGCACATCGGCGTTGGACCCAGTACTTC.

The chain uses TRBV7-3 and TRBJ2-3; maybe TRBD2 (7 bases). The CDR3 has 13 residues. Trimming removed 5 bases from V and 4 bases from J, with 10 bases in between. Germline V gives CDR1 SGHTA, CDR2 FQGTGA. The CDR3 nucleotides are TGTGCCAGCAGCAGGGGGGGGCCAGATACGCAGTATTTT. The encoded protein is CASSRGGPDTQYF.

V is TRBV9 and J is TRBJ2-1, with TRBD2 identical over 7 bases. The CDR3 extends over 17 amino acids. Germline V gives CDR1 SGDLS, CDR2 YYNGEE. Trimming took 4 bases from V and 7 from J; bases not matched to a gene: 17. The CDR3 loop reads CASSPGWGTTNSNEQFF. CDR3 DNA: TGTGCCAGCAGCCCGGGGTGGGGGACTACCAACTCGAATGAGCAGTTCTTC.

This clone was counted many times. The CDR3 spells CASSLGLAGARETQYF. CDR3 sequence (DNA): TGTGCCAGCAGTTTAGGACTAGCGGGAGCGCGAGAGACCCAGTACTTC. The chain employs TRBV27 and TRBJ2-5; 13 nucleotides align to TRBD2. This CDR3 contains 16 residues. With 2 bases clipped from V and 4 bases from J, the junction kept 4 bases outside the gene matches. The germline CDR1 and CDR2 sequences are MNHEY and SMNVEV (reference sequence).

Judged by abundance, this clone is medium-sized (0.01 to 0.1%). The gene calls are TRBV20-1 and TRBJ2-1; D is unclear. The CDR3 has 12 residues. V dropped 0 bases and J dropped 10 bases, with 10 bases sitting between them. The germline V gene encodes CDR1 DFQATT and CDR2 SNEGSKA (reference sequence). The CDR3 nucleotides read TGCAGTGCTAGAGACGGCTTTGCGGAGCAGTTCTTC. This gives the protein CSARDGFAEQFF.

This clone came up many times. The CDR3 DNA is TGTGCCAGCAGCCGCCCGGGGTCGAATGAGCAGTTCTTC. Translation gives CASSRPGSNEQFF. The chain carries TRBV7-3 and TRBJ2-1, with D perhaps TRBD2 (5 bases). Germline values: CDR1 SGHTA, CDR2 FQGTGA. V shed 5 bases and J shed 7 bases, with 12 bases lying between them. This CDR3 is 13 amino acids long.

This clone has a count of ten or more. The J gene is TRBJ2-5, the V gene TRBV3-1; 12 bases agree with TRBD2. CDR1 and CDR2 from the germline V gene are LGHDT and YNNKEL (reference sequence). After removal of 4 bases from V and 4 bases from J, the junction contained 7 bases not matched to a gene. The CDR3 loop spans 16 amino acids. This chain's CDR3 is CASSLRLAGDGETQYF. The CDR3 DNA reads as TGTGCCAGCAGCCTGCGACTAGCGGGAGACGGAGAGACCCAGTACTTC.

This clone has a count of ten or more. V gene TRBV30 combines with J gene TRBJ2-5; perhaps TRBD2 as D (5 bases). V gave up 4 bases and J gave up 4 bases, with 13 bases separating them. CDR1 is GTSNPN and CDR2 is SVGIG in the germline V gene (reference sequence). This CDR3 contains 13 residues. The CDR3 reads CAWKRYAGETQYF. As DNA, the CDR3 is TGTGCCTGGAAGAGGTATGCGGGAGAGACCCAGTACTTC.

This clone was seen ten or more times. This sequence joins TRBV2 and TRBJ2-7; a possible D gene is TRBD2 (7 bases). V lost 7 bases and J 3 bases, leaving 19 bases between the germline ends. The length of the CDR3 is 15 residues. The germline CDR1 and CDR2 sequences are SNHLY and FYNNEI. The CDR3 coding sequence is TGTGCCAGCAATACAGGGCCGGGAGGAGGCTACGAGCAGTACTTC. This translates into CASNTGPGGGYEQYF. The full variable domain, with the rest looked up from reference TRBV2 and TRBJ2-7, is EPEVTQTPSHQVTQMGQEVILRCVPISNHLYFYWYRQILGQKVEFLVSFYNNEISEKSEIFDDQFSVERPDGSNFTLKIRSTKLEDSAMYFCASNTGPGGGYEQYFGPGTRLTVT.

The genes are TRBV2 and TRBJ1-1, with D possibly being TRBD1 (5 bases). The CDR3 loop spans 13 amino acids. Germline-derived CDR1 and CDR2 are SNHLY and FYNNEI. Trimming took 4 bases from V and 4 from J, leaving 10 bases between them. CDR3 residues: CASSVGGITEAFF. The CDR3 bases are TGTGCCAGCAGTGTCGGGGGGATCACTGAAGCTTTCTTT.

This clone was observed many times. This chain connects TRBV15 to TRBJ1-1; perhaps TRBD1 as D (6 bases). Germline CDR1 LNHNV, CDR2 YYDKDF (reference sequence). Deletions cut 3 bases from V and 1 base from J, with 12 bases between. The CDR3 totals 15 residues. CDR3 in amino acids: CATSSSTGTNTEAFF. DNA of the CDR3: TGTGCCACCAGCAGTTCCACAGGGACGAACACTGAAGCTTTCTTT.

This clone has ten or more counts. The sample carries other DNA sequences with the same CDR3. The chain recombines TRBV7-9 with TRBJ2-5; no clear D gene. The CDR3 sequence is 16 residues long. The germline gives CDR1 SEHNR, CDR2 FQNEAQ (reference sequence). V dropped 3 bases and J dropped 3 bases, with 17 bases sitting between them. In nucleotides, the CDR3 is TGTGCCAGCAGCTTTGGAACTTATTTGACTGAAGAGACCCAGTACTTC. Protein sequence: CASSFGTYLTEETQYF.